The clone carrying this T cell receptor (beta chain) was detected only a few times. As yet, its antigen is unknown. The data originate from a study of human T cells and chemical hapten exposure. Broader study findings: PT1 expanded TCR numbers rose with patch test score.

As for time point: pre-sensitization, week 0. Regarding treatment: therapeutic diphenylcyclopropenone sensitization with weekly scalp DPC. CDR1 is KGHDR, CDR2 SFDVKD, per germline. The CDR3 is made up of 17 amino acids. Germline trimming cut 2 bases from V and 1 base from J; bases unmatched to any gene: 5. For the library, individual cDNA molecules each received unique molecular identifiers. Original data processing: Individual samples carried between roughly 23,224 and 690,600 TCRs, with 85,000 to 100,000 as the median. From the RACE reads, TCRdb called clonotypes with MiXCR, one entry per CDR3 protein. TCRdb, not the authors, supplied the V and J calls. The data hold about 300,000 distinct CDR3 sequences, with about 5% observed a single time.

The material sequenced was whole blood, taken in connection with sensitization to the hapten diphenylcyclopropenone (DPC). The sequence came from a woman under 30 with alopecia areata. Some clones in this sample may be carry-over from other donors' samples. V usage is TRBV24-1 and J usage is TRBJ2-3; 10 bases map to TRBD2. This CDR3 reads CATSDYHTSGGTDTQYF. DNA for the CDR3: TGTGCCACCAGTGATTATCATACTAGCGGGGGCACAGATACGCAGTATTTT.